A single sample is the source of the 27 T cell receptor beta chains below, sequenced in a study of shared clonotypes between healthy human individuals. Selected positively for CCR7 and CD45RO-negative, naive CD8 cells excluded terminally differentiated effector memory CD45RA+ cells. Only in-frame clones appear in the TCRdb table, and some are missing; sequencing was by immunoSEQ multiplex PCR. The table has roughly 770,000 clones, 96% seen once. Material for sequencing was naive CD8+ T cells sorted from blood. These receptors were obtained from a young man in good health.

The rearrangement uses TRBV9 and TRBJ2-7, with a possible D match to TRBD2 (6 bases). Trimming cost V 7 bases and J 0 bases, with 11 bases left between them. The CDR3 covers 13 residues. Germline V gene sequence: CDR1 SGDLS, CDR2 YYNGEE. The CDR3 protein is CASGLGGSYEQYF. In DNA, the CDR3 is TGTGCCAGCGGACTCGGGGGCTCCTACGAGCAGTACTTC.

The chain carries TRBV28 and TRBJ2-1; the D gene could be TRBD1 or TRBD2 (5 bases each). Trimming took off 4 bases at V and 3 bases at J, with 16 bases between the two ends. The germline V gene encodes CDR1 MDHEN and CDR2 SYDVKM. The CDR3 has 16 amino acids. CDR3 coding DNA: TGTGCCAGCAGTTCGAGAACCGGGACGGGCTACAATGAGCAGTTCTTC. Its protein product is CASSSRTGTGYNEQFF.

CDR3 protein: CASSSRAGPTDTQYF. Written as DNA, the CDR3 is TGTGCCAGCAGCTCAAGAGCGGGACCCACAGATACGCAGTATTTT. This chain connects TRBV28 to TRBJ2-3; 7 bases line up with TRBD2. Germline CDR1 and CDR2: MDHEN and SYDVKM. With 6 bases clipped from V and 2 bases from J, the junction kept 8 bases outside the gene matches. CDR3 length: 15 amino acids.

V is TRBV25-1 and J is TRBJ2-1; either TRBD1 or TRBD2 may supply D (5 bases each). Germline V gene data show CDR1 as MGHDK and CDR2 as SYGVNS. Trimming pared 0 bases from V and 12 bases from J, leaving 12 bases between. CDR3 length: 13 amino acids. The CDR3 loop reads CASSEYIRDGQFF. The CDR3 DNA reads TGTGCCAGCAGTGAATACATCCGGGACGGGCAGTTCTTC.

The chain recombines TRBV7-8 with TRBJ2-7; no reliable D call. The V and J ends lost 4 bases and 5 bases respectively, with 15 bases between them. The length of the CDR3 is 14 residues. CDR1 SGHVS and CDR2 FQNEAQ come from the germline V gene. The CDR3 loop reads CASSSRTPPDEQYF. Written as DNA, the CDR3 is TGTGCCAGCAGCTCCCGGACGCCGCCGGACGAGCAGTACTTC.

The chain is built from TRBV29-1 and TRBJ2-7; no definite D call. Trimming cost V 2 bases and J 2 bases, with 10 bases left between them. Germline values: CDR1 SQVTM, CDR2 ANQGSEA. CDR3 size: 13 residues. CDR3 loop: CSVESAGTYEQYF. CDR3 bases: TGCAGCGTTGAATCGGCAGGAACCTACGAGCAGTACTTC.

The V and J genes are TRBV7-9 and TRBJ2-1; 9 nucleotides match TRBD2. The CDR3 extends over 15 amino acids. The V segment lost 3 bases and the J segment 8 bases; nucleotides outside the gene matches: 8. CDR1 is SEHNR and CDR2 is FQNEAQ in the germline V gene (reference sequence). The CDR3 coding sequence is TGTGCCAGCAGCTTCGTTAGCGGGAGAGGGGATGAGCAGTTCTTC. Amino acids: CASSFVSGRGDEQFF.

V is TRBV5-4 and J is TRBJ2-1, with 15 positions matching TRBD2. This CDR3 has 15 amino acids. With V trimmed by 3 bases and J by 6 bases, 1 base remained unmatched. CDR1 and CDR2 from the germline V gene are SGHNT and YYREEE (reference sequence). The CDR3 DNA sequence: TGTGCCAGCAGCTGGGGACTAGCGGGAGGCAATGAGCAGTTCTTC. Protein product: CASSWGLAGGNEQFF.

The chain uses TRBV28 and TRBJ2-7; maybe TRBD1 (6 bases). The germline V gene has CDR1 MDHEN and CDR2 SYDVKM. Trimming shortened V by 1 base and J by 3 bases, and 13 bases separated the two germline ends. The CDR3 has 15 residues. CDR3 loop: CASSLSRGSRYEQYF. CDR3 DNA sequence: TGTGCCAGCAGTTTATCTAGGGGGAGCCGCTACGAGCAGTACTTC. Looking up the rest from reference TRBV28 and TRBJ2-7 gives the full variable domain: DVKVTQSSRYLVKRTGEKVFLECVQDMDHENMFWYRQDPGLGLRLIYFSYDVKMKEKGDIPEGYSVSREKKERFSLILESASTNQTSMYLCASSLSRGSRYEQYFGPGTRLTVT.

V gene TRBV11-2 combines with J gene TRBJ2-6; D remains unclear. This CDR3 has 14 residues. In germline, CDR1 is SGHAT, CDR2 FQNNGV. Trimming took off 7 bases at V and 0 bases at J, with 7 bases between the two ends. The CDR3 spells CASMISSGANVLTF. The CDR3 DNA follows: TGTGCCAGCATGATTTCCTCTGGGGCCAACGTCCTGACTTTC.

The rearrangement uses TRBV11-2 and TRBJ1-4; D is unresolved. Trimming left V 5 bases short and J 6 bases short, with 16 bases between. This CDR3 is 15 amino acids long. The V gene's germline CDR1 is SGHAT and CDR2 FQNNGV. CDR3 DNA: TGTGCCAGCAGCCCAAGGACCGCCGAGGATGAAAAACTGTTTTTT. Amino acids: CASSPRTAEDEKLFF.

The count of this clone is one. The chain has TRBV30 and TRBJ2-1; D unclear. The germline V gene encodes CDR1 GTSNPN and CDR2 SVGIG (reference sequence). Trimming removed 5 bases at V and 7 bases at J, with 15 bases between. The CDR3 runs to 13 residues. The CDR3: CAWESRSGNEQFF. CDR3 nucleotide sequence: TGTGCCTGGGAAAGCAGGTCCGGGAATGAGCAGTTCTTC.

This chain uses TRBV27 with TRBJ1-4, with 10 positions matching TRBD1. Germline CDR1 reads MNHEY; CDR2 reads SMNVEV (reference sequence). V was clipped by 5 bases and J by 8 bases; unmatched bases: 8. The CDR3 is made up of 15 amino acids. CDR3 amino acids: CASSQLTGGTEKLFF. The CDR3 DNA is TGTGCCAGCAGTCAATTGACAGGGGGCACAGAAAAACTGTTTTTT. The entire variable domain, with the rest obtained from reference TRBV27 and TRBJ1-4, is as follows: EAQVTQNPRYLITVTGKKLTVTCSQNMNHEYMSWYRQDPGLGLRQIYYSMNVEVTDKGDVPEGYKVSRKEKRNFPLILESPSPNQTSLYFCASSQLTGGTEKLFFGSGTQLSVL.

The chain carries TRBV27 and TRBJ1-5; 9 nucleotides agree with TRBD1. Trimming cost V 8 bases and J 5 bases; bases outside gene matches: 10. Germline assignment: CDR1 MNHEY and CDR2 SMNVEV (reference sequence). The CDR3 runs to 15 residues. The CDR3 DNA follows: TGTGCCAGCCGGCTATGGGACAGGGCAGATCAGCCCCAGCATTTT. Its protein is CASRLWDRADQPQHF.

The gene calls are TRBV4-1 and TRBJ1-3; D not certain. This CDR3 region has 15 residues. Deletions cut 0 bases from V and 4 bases from J, with 10 bases between. In germline, CDR1 is MGHRA, CDR2 YSYEKL. The CDR3 sequence: CASSQERTQGNTIYF. Here the CDR3 DNA reads TGCGCCAGCAGCCAAGAACGGACGCAAGGAAACACCATATATTTT.

A single count supports this clone. The genes are TRBV29-1 and TRBJ2-1; 8 positions agree with TRBD2. The ends lost 6 bases at V and 0 bases at J; junction bases unmatched: 7. Looked up from germline, CDR1 is SQVTM and CDR2 is ANQGSEA. The CDR3 has 15 amino acids. DNA of the CDR3: TGCAGCGTCCAAGGGCGGGGGGACTCCTACAATGAGCAGTTCTTC. It specifies CSVQGRGDSYNEQFF.

V usage is TRBV5-6 and J usage is TRBJ1-4; 9 bases agree with TRBD1. The CDR3 length is 16 residues. V shed 1 base and J 7 bases; nucleotides not matched to a gene: 8. Germline V gives CDR1 SGHDT, CDR2 YYEEEE. The CDR3 DNA is TGTGCCAGCAGCTTGTCACTGGGACAGGGAATTGAAAAACTGTTTTTT. Protein sequence: CASSLSLGQGIEKLFF.

The rearrangement joins TRBV7-6 to TRBJ1-4, with a possible D match to TRBD1 (5 bases). The CDR3 is made up of 15 amino acids. The germline CDR1 and CDR2 sequences are SGHVS and FNYEAQ. The germline V and J ends were trimmed by 0 bases and 3 bases, with 8 bases remaining between them. The CDR3 DNA is TGTGCCAGCAGCTTAGCGGGGGGGGCTAATGAAAAACTGTTTTTT. The encoded protein is CASSLAGGANEKLFF.

This rearrangement joins TRBV27 to TRBJ1-1; D may be TRBD1 (5 bases). This CDR3 is 15 amino acids long. Germline CDR1 and CDR2: MNHEY and SMNVEV (reference sequence). V was clipped by 5 bases and J by 1 base, with 14 bases between them. CDR3 protein: CASSIMTGANTEAFF. CDR3 bases: TGTGCCAGCAGTATTATGACCGGGGCGAACACTGAAGCTTTCTTT.

V is TRBV9 and J is TRBJ2-7; 9 bases are shared with TRBD1. This CDR3 is built from 15 residues. Per germline, CDR1 SGDLS and CDR2 YYNGEE. V lost 4 bases and J lost 2; bases outside the gene matches: 7. The CDR3 sequence: CASSSDRGNPYEQYF. In DNA form, the CDR3 reads TGTGCCAGCAGCTCCGACAGGGGGAACCCCTACGAGCAGTACTTC.

This chain joins TRBV27 and TRBJ2-7, with D perhaps TRBD2 (5 bases). Germline V gene data show CDR1 as MNHEY and CDR2 as SMNVEV (reference sequence). Trimming stripped 4 bases from V and 7 bases from J, with 11 bases between. The CDR3 is 12 amino acids. Here the CDR3 DNA reads TGTGCCAGCAGTTCCCAGCCGGGGGAGCAGTACTTC. Residues: CASSSQPGEQYF.

The chain is built from TRBV19 and TRBJ2-7; TRBD2 matches at 9 bases. The germline gives CDR1 LNHDA, CDR2 SQIVND (reference sequence). V trimming: 5 bases; J trimming: 4 bases; junction bases outside the gene matches: 6. The CDR3 totals 14 residues. The CDR3 spells CASSHSGSWYEQYF. CDR3 nucleotides: TGTGCCAGTAGTCATAGCGGGAGCTGGTACGAGCAGTACTTC.

The gene calls are TRBV9 and TRBJ2-2; D remains ambiguous. Trimming pared 4 bases from V and 3 bases from J, leaving 7 bases between. This CDR3 is built from 13 residues. In germline, CDR1 is SGDLS, CDR2 YYNGEE. CDR3: CASSQSDTGELFF. The CDR3 DNA reads as TGTGCCAGCAGCCAATCTGACACCGGGGAGCTGTTTTTT. Full variable domain (missing parts from reference TRBV9 and TRBJ2-2): DSGVTQTPKHLITATGQRVTLRCSPRSGDLSVYWYQQSLDQGLQFLIQYYNGEERAKGNILERFSAQQFPDLHSELNLSSLELGDSALYFCASSQSDTGELFFGEGSRLTVL.

V is TRBV5-1 and J is TRBJ2-7, with 11 positions matching TRBD2. Germline V gene lookup returns CDR1 SGHRS and CDR2 YFSETQ. This CDR3 region has 15 residues. V gave up 4 bases and J gave up 7 bases; unmatched junction bases: 10. CDR3 DNA: TGCGCCAGCAGCCCGTACGGGGGACTAGCGGAAGAGCAGTACTTC. Translated: CASSPYGGLAEEQYF.

This chain joins TRBV5-8 and TRBJ2-5; 7 nucleotides match TRBD2. Germline V gene data show CDR1 as SGHTS and CDR2 as YDEGEE. V lost 0 bases and J lost 4; bases outside the gene matches: 3. This CDR3 contains 14 residues. The CDR3 DNA reads TGTGCCAGCAGCTTGGTGGCTAGCGGAGAGACCCAGTACTTC. Protein product: CASSLVASGETQYF.

V usage is TRBV7-2 and J usage is TRBJ1-2; D is unresolved. The CDR3 is 15 amino acids. V was shortened by 2 bases and J by 1 base, with 11 bases between the two germline ends. Germline lookup yields CDR1 SGHTA and CDR2 FQGNSA. Here the CDR3 DNA reads TGTGCCAGCAGCTTAATCGGTTTGGGTAACTATGGCTACACCTTC. Protein: CASSLIGLGNYGYTF.

The V and J genes are TRBV4-1 and TRBJ2-7; 8 nucleotides align to TRBD2. V lost 1 base, J lost 4 bases, and 6 bases stayed unmatched. Germline V CDR1 and CDR2: MGHRA, YSYEKL. CDR3 size: 15 residues. The CDR3 here is CASSQVNSGSYEQYF. The DNA for the CDR3 is TGCGCCAGCAGCCAAGTAAACAGCGGGAGTTACGAGCAGTACTTC.